The 9 T cell receptor beta chains below were found in one sample sequenced in a study of blood T cell repertoires in COVID-19. The data were produced by immunoSEQ multiplex PCR, yet TCRdb's version contains in-frame clones alone and is incomplete. The data hold around 82,000 clones, with 80% to 90% observed a single time. Material: peripheral blood. These receptors all come from an older man with COVID-19, enrolled during active disease.

The J gene is TRBJ2-3, the V gene TRBV5-1; D perhaps matches TRBD2 (6 bases). The CDR3 runs 14 residues. The germline gives CDR1 SGHRS, CDR2 YFSETQ. The ends were cut back, 4 bases at V and 6 bases at J, with 15 bases in the middle. CDR3 DNA sequence: TGCGCCAGCAGCAGACCCGGGACTTCCGATACGCAGTATTTT. Translation gives CASSRPGTSDTQYF.

The V and J genes are TRBV4-2 and TRBJ1-2; D is uncertain. CDR3 length: 14 residues. V shed 6 bases and J shed 5 bases, with 16 bases lying between them. The germline V gene has CDR1 LGHNA and CDR2 YNFKEQ. The DNA of the CDR3 is TGTGCCAGCAGACTGGAACTTGACATTTATGGCTACACCTTC. Translation gives CASRLELDIYGYTF.

The chain joins TRBV19 to TRBJ1-2; D is unclear. V lost 2 bases and J 0 bases, leaving 4 bases between the germline ends. Germline V gene lookup returns CDR1 LNHDA and CDR2 SQIVND (reference sequence). This CDR3 has 13 residues. The CDR3 DNA sequence: TGTGCCAGTAGTATAACAACTAACTATGGCTACACCTTC. Protein sequence: CASSITTNYGYTF.

The V call is TRBV3-1 (or the pseudogene TRBV3-2), the J call TRBJ1-5; D gene uncertain. The CDR3 runs to 13 residues. V was cut by 2 bases and J by 6 bases, with 8 bases left in between. CDR1 and CDR2 from the germline V gene are LGHDT and YNNKEL (reference sequence). CDR3 bases: TGTGCCAGCAGCCAATTAGTCGGTCAGCCCCAGCATTTT. Its translation is CASSQLVGQPQHF.

This CDR3 reads CARSYHDQQGAENYGYTF. The CDR3 DNA follows: TGTGCCAGAAGCTACCACGACCAACAGGGGGCGGAGAACTATGGCTACACCTTC. The genes are TRBV5-3 and TRBJ1-2; the match to TRBD1 covers 9 bases. Being an ORF, TRBV5-3 has a function that is uncertain. Trimming removed 3 bases from V and 2 bases from J; junction bases left unmatched: 14. This CDR3 has 18 amino acids.

V usage is TRBV7-8 and J usage is TRBJ2-7, with 7 positions matching TRBD1. The CDR3 is 15 amino acids. Trimming removed 5 bases from V and 5 bases from J; junction bases left unmatched: 12. Germline V gene data show CDR1 as SGHVS and CDR2 as FQNEAQ. The CDR3 spells CASSPPTGYIHEQYF. CDR3 nucleotides: TGTGCCAGCAGCCCACCGACAGGGTATATCCACGAGCAGTACTTC.

This clone was seen more than once but under ten times. This chain connects TRBV18 to TRBJ1-1; 11 bases are a match to TRBD1. The CDR3 has 14 amino acids. Germline V CDR1 and CDR2: KGHSH, LQKENI. V trimming: 5 bases; J trimming: 6 bases; junction bases outside the gene matches: 5. The CDR3 region is CASSLDRGLAEAFF. Written as DNA, the CDR3 is TGTGCCAGCTCATTGGACAGGGGGCTCGCTGAAGCTTTCTTT. The whole variable domain, filled in from reference TRBV18 and TRBJ1-1, reads NAGVMQNPRHLVRRRGQEARLRCSPMKGHSHVYWYRQLPEEGLKFMVYLQKENIIDESGMPKERFSAEFPKEGPSILRIQQVVRGDSAAYFCASSLDRGLAEAFFGQGTRLTVV.

This clone was observed a single time. The chain is built from TRBV7-8 and TRBJ1-2; 10 nucleotides line up with TRBD1. The V gene end was trimmed by 5 bases and the J gene end by 4 bases; junction bases not matched to a gene: 10. The CDR3 is 16 residues long. CDR1 is SGHVS, CDR2 FQNEAQ, per germline. The CDR3 spells CASSLDRGRKGYGYTF. In DNA, the CDR3 is TGTGCCAGCAGCCTTGACAGGGGGCGCAAGGGCTATGGCTACACCTTC. The entire variable domain, with the rest obtained from reference TRBV7-8 and TRBJ1-2, is as follows: GAGVSQSPRYKVAKRGQDVALRCDPISGHVSLFWYQQALGQGPEFLTYFQNEAQLDKSGLPSDRFFAERPEGSVSTLKIQRTQQEDSAVYLCASSLDRGRKGYGYTFGSGTRLTVV.

This clone was seen more than once but under ten times. The rearrangement links TRBV5-1 to TRBJ1-5; unclear D gene. The CDR3 spans 14 residues. V lost 0 bases, J lost 9 bases, and 13 bases lay in between. Looked up from germline, CDR1 is SGHRS and CDR2 is YFSETQ. The CDR3 here is CASSLGPDEGPQHF. CDR3 sequence (DNA): TGCGCCAGCAGCTTGGGGCCCGACGAGGGGCCCCAGCATTTT.